The 20 T cell receptor beta chains listed next were all sequenced from one sample in a study of glioma-infiltrating T cells after dendritic cell vaccination. Generated by immunoSEQ multiplex PCR, the TCRdb table keeps only in-frame clones and is missing some. The data contain about 110,000 clones, 90% of them singletons. Specified time point: after dendritic cell vaccination, including at tumor progression/relapse. Sequences were derived from blood, sampled after dendritic cell vaccination. The receptors shown here come from a human donor with glioblastoma.

J is TRBJ2-1 and V is TRBV5-4; 10 bases fit TRBD1. V shed 5 bases, J shed 7 bases, and the junction held 3 bases outside the gene matches. Germline CDR1 and CDR2: SGHNT and YYREEE (reference sequence). CDR3 length equals 13 residues. CDR3: CASSRTGGNEQFF. Here the CDR3 DNA reads TGTGCCAGCAGTAGGACAGGGGGAAATGAGCAGTTCTTC.

The chain employs TRBV19 and TRBJ2-3, with 7 bases that match TRBD1. The germline V gene encodes CDR1 LNHDA and CDR2 SQIVND (reference sequence). V lost 5 bases to trimming and J lost 2 bases; unmatched junction nucleotides: 10. The CDR3 contains 16 residues. For the CDR3, the DNA is TGTGCCAGTAGTGCCTCTCGGACAGGAGTCACAGATACGCAGTATTTT. This translates into CASSASRTGVTDTQYF.

V and J are TRBV5-1 and TRBJ2-2, with 10 bases identical to TRBD2. This CDR3 is built from 17 residues. Germline loops: CDR1 SGHRS, CDR2 YFSETQ. J lost 4 bases, V lost 0 bases, and 6 bases had no gene match. The CDR3 reads CASSLGSAGGRTGELFF. CDR3 coding DNA: TGCGCCAGCAGCTTGGGGTCAGCGGGGGGGCGCACCGGGGAGCTGTTTTTT.

The rearrangement joins TRBV5-8 to TRBJ2-7; 10 positions match TRBD1. V gave up 7 bases and J gave up 2 bases; unmatched junction bases: 9. The CDR3 loop spans 15 amino acids. Germline CDR1 SGHTS, CDR2 YDEGEE. The CDR3 coding sequence is TGTGCCAGCGACCGACCGGGGACAGGGGCCTACGAGCAGTACTTC. It yields the protein CASDRPGTGAYEQYF.

This clone has a single count. V usage is TRBV7-9 and J usage is TRBJ2-2; 11 nucleotides line up with TRBD2. The germline CDR1 and CDR2 sequences are SEHNR and FQNEAQ (reference sequence). Trimming took 5 bases from V and 1 from J; bases not matched to a gene: 6. The CDR3 extends over 17 amino acids. CDR3 sequence: CASSRSGTSGNTGELFF. In DNA, the CDR3 is TGTGCCAGCAGCCGTTCCGGGACTAGCGGGAACACCGGGGAGCTGTTTTTT.

This clone occurred once. The J gene is TRBJ2-3, the V gene TRBV5-1; TRBD2 might be the D (6 bases). Germline CDR1 and CDR2: SGHRS and YFSETQ. V lost 7 bases and J lost 0, with 18 bases in between. This CDR3 has 16 amino acids. The CDR3 DNA reads TGCGCCAGCGGGGACTTTGGGGGGTTGAGCACAGATACGCAGTATTTT. Its translation: CASGDFGGLSTDTQYF.

The V and J genes are TRBV2 and TRBJ2-1, with D unresolved. The CDR3 sequence is 10 residues long. Trimming removed 4 bases at V and 12 bases at J, with 7 bases between. CDR1 is SNHLY and CDR2 is FYNNEI in the germline V gene. The DNA for the CDR3 is TGTGCCAGCAGTGTCCAGCGGCAGTTCTTC. Translated, it gives CASSVQRQFF.

This clone came up a few times. The V gene is TRBV7-3, the J gene TRBJ2-3; D uncertain. The CDR3 runs to 13 residues. V dropped 3 bases and J dropped 0 bases, with 4 bases sitting between them. From germline, CDR1 is SGHTA and CDR2 FQGTGA. This chain's CDR3 is CASSLASTDTQYF. The CDR3 coding sequence is TGTGCCAGCAGCTTGGCTAGCACAGATACGCAGTATTTT.

The V and J genes are TRBV12-5 and TRBJ2-3; TRBD2 aligns across 10 bases. This CDR3 has 14 amino acids. Germline assignment: CDR1 LGHNT and CDR2 FRNRAP. Trimming took 11 bases from V and 2 from J; bases not matched to a gene: 7. The CDR3 is CAGEREGPTDTQYF. DNA of the CDR3: TGTGCTGGGGAGCGGGAGGGCCCCACAGATACGCAGTATTTT.

The CDR3 nucleotides read TGTGCCAGCTCACCACGCAGGGGCCCTAATGAAAAACTGTTTTTT. Encoded protein: CASSPRRGPNEKLFF. The V call is TRBV18, the J call TRBJ1-4; weak D call: TRBD1 (6 bases). V lost 1 base and J lost 3, with 9 bases in between. Germline CDR1 KGHSH, CDR2 LQKENI. The length of the CDR3 is 15 residues.

This clone was observed a single time. The CDR3 DNA sequence: TGTGCCACTACCCCACTAGCGGGATATACCGGGGAGCTGTTTTTT. The encoded protein is CATTPLAGYTGELFF. The V gene is TRBV19, the J gene TRBJ2-2; 10 positions match TRBD2. The CDR3 sequence is 15 residues long. Losses at the gene ends were 10 bases for V and 5 bases for J; bases not matched to a gene: 10. Germline-derived CDR1 and CDR2 are LNHDA and SQIVND (reference sequence).

The chain has TRBV27 and TRBJ1-4; weak D call: TRBD1 (5 bases). Trimming cost V 8 bases and J 2 bases, with 15 bases left between them. The CDR3 totals 15 residues. The germline CDR1 and CDR2 sequences are MNHEY and SMNVEV (reference sequence). CDR3 loop: CASRNLKGTNEKLFF. The CDR3 coding sequence is TGTGCCAGCCGCAATCTTAAGGGGACTAATGAAAAACTGTTTTTT.

The V call is TRBV2, the J call TRBJ2-7; 11 positions match TRBD2. Germline V CDR1 and CDR2: SNHLY, FYNNEI. With V trimmed by 7 bases and J by 7 bases, 15 bases remained unmatched. The CDR3 has 16 residues. The CDR3 protein is CASKPIPGLAAGEQYF. In nucleotides, the CDR3 is TGTGCCAGCAAACCCATTCCGGGACTAGCGGCGGGGGAGCAGTACTTC.

This clone appeared once. The J gene is TRBJ2-7, the V gene TRBV30; 7 bases fit TRBD1. Per the germline V gene, CDR1 is GTSNPN and CDR2 is SVGIG (reference sequence). Germline trimming cut 7 bases from V and 0 bases from J; bases unmatched to any gene: 18. The CDR3 loop spans 17 amino acids. The chain's CDR3 is CAYATPWDRESSYEQYF. The CDR3 DNA reads TGTGCCTACGCGACTCCTTGGGACAGAGAGAGCTCCTACGAGCAGTACTTC.

The chain uses TRBV6-1 and TRBJ1-2; D may be TRBD1 (5 bases). Looked up from germline, CDR1 is MNHNS and CDR2 is SASEGT. The V and J ends lost 4 bases and 4 bases respectively, with 25 bases between them. The CDR3 length is 18 residues. As DNA, the CDR3 is TGTGCCAGCAGTGGAAACGGGGGATATACAGACGGGACCTATGGCTACACCTTC. The encoded protein is CASSGNGGYTDGTYGYTF.

The chain has TRBV6-5 and TRBJ2-7; 7 positions match TRBD2. Germline V lookup: CDR1 MNHEY, CDR2 SVGAGI. The CDR3 loop spans 14 amino acids. After removal of 5 bases from V and 0 bases from J, the junction contained 4 bases not matched to a gene. The CDR3 reads CASSRSGNSYEQYF. CDR3 bases: TGTGCCAGCAGTCGGAGCGGGAACTCCTACGAGCAGTACTTC.

The V and J genes are TRBV20-1 and TRBJ2-1, with D perhaps TRBD2 (5 bases). V was clipped by 1 base and J by 7 bases, with 5 bases between them. Germline assignment: CDR1 DFQATT and CDR2 SNEGSKA (reference sequence). This CDR3 contains 11 residues. CDR3 residues: CSARGGNEQFF. In DNA, the CDR3 is TGCAGTGCTAGAGGAGGGAATGAGCAGTTCTTC.

The chain combines TRBV7-6 with TRBJ2-2; TRBD2 aligns across 8 bases. The germline V gene has CDR1 SGHVS and CDR2 FNYEAQ. This CDR3 has 17 amino acids. V lost 1 base, J lost 6 bases, and 10 bases stayed unmatched. The CDR3 sequence: CASSLVVGTSVAGELFF. In DNA form, the CDR3 reads TGTGCCAGCAGCTTAGTGGTGGGGACTAGTGTGGCCGGGGAGCTGTTTTTT.

The CDR3 protein is CASSSTGVAGGYTF. The CDR3, as DNA: TGTGCCAGCAGCTCGACAGGGGTCGCGGGTGGCTACACCTTC. The rearrangement uses TRBV7-9 and TRBJ1-2, with TRBD1 matching over 8 bases. CDR3 size: 14 residues. The germline gives CDR1 SEHNR, CDR2 FQNEAQ (reference sequence). V was clipped by 4 bases and J by 7 bases; unmatched bases: 8.

This chain connects TRBV6-4 to TRBJ2-7; 10 bases are shared with TRBD2. This CDR3 region has 18 residues. V dropped 2 bases and J dropped 4; count of bases not matched to a gene: 14. CDR1 is MRHNA and CDR2 is SNTAGT in the germline V gene. CDR3 nucleotides: TGTGCCAGCAGTGACCGCACTAGCGGGACCCCCCCTCGATACGAGCAGTACTTC. This sequence encodes CASSDRTSGTPPRYEQYF.